The clone carrying this T cell receptor beta chain showed up just a few times. As yet, its antigen is unknown. TCRdb re-analysed the reads in MiXCR, keeping a single row per CDR3 protein. The data show tens of thousands of distinct CDR3 sequences, over 15% seen once. Germline assignment: CDR1 SEHNR and CDR2 FQNEAQ (reference sequence). The germline V and J ends were trimmed by 7 bases and 9 bases, with 13 bases remaining between them. The CDR3 contains 11 residues. These data are taken from a study of T cell repertoires in cytomegalovirus infection. Study as a whole: Researchers turned to recently identified HLA-C-restricted CMV epitopes as well as well-studied HLA-B-restricted ones. Public TCR beta signatures marked donors with CMV infection and the matching HLA.

The source is a human donor in good health (CMV status not recorded). Some clones in this sample may be carry-over from other donors' samples. The sample in question was CD8+ T cells from cultured PBMCs, obtained from culture after CMV antigen stimulation. The chain uses TRBV7-9 and TRBJ2-7; the D call may be TRBD1 or TRBD2 (5 bases each). The CDR3 nucleotides are TGTGCCAGCACCCCTGGGGGAGTGCAGTACTTC. Protein product: CASTPGGVQYF.